The 26 T cell receptor beta chains reported below all come from one sample, sequenced in a study of identical twins. TCRdb re-derived calls from the 5' RACE reads in MiXCR, one entry per CDR3 protein. The sample consists of 450,000 or so distinct CDR3 sequences, 13% to 15% of them appearing once. These same data were also listed under a study on yellow fever vaccine responses in identical twins.

Material: CD4+ T cells sorted from blood. Receptors originate from a woman in her late teens or twenties in good health.

This clonotype was picked up a small number of times. The chain has TRBV7-9 and TRBJ2-7; D perhaps matches TRBD2 (5 bases). The germline gives CDR1 SEHNR, CDR2 FQNEAQ (reference sequence). The V end lost 5 bases, the J end lost 4 bases, and 18 bases lay between the germline ends. This CDR3 comprises 15 residues. DNA for the CDR3: TGTGCCAGCAGCACTCTCAGCACGGGGAGATACGAGCAGTACTTC. It specifies CASSTLSTGRYEQYF. Full variable domain (outside the CDR3, taken from reference TRBV7-9 and TRBJ2-7): DTGVSQNPRHKITKRGQNVTFRCDPISEHNRLYWYRQTLGQGPEFLTYFQNEAQLEKSRLLSDRFSAERPKGSFSTLEIQRTEQGDSAMYLCASSTLSTGRYEQYFGPGTRLTVT.

This chain joins TRBV20-1 and TRBJ2-1; 7 bases align to TRBD2. There are 13 residues in the CDR3. J was trimmed by 4 bases and V by 5 bases; bases with no gene match: 5. Germline CDR1 is DFQATT and CDR2 is SNEGSKA (reference sequence). Written as DNA, the CDR3 is TGCAGTGCTCGCGGGAGTAAATACAATGAGCAGTTCTTC. Translated: CSARGSKYNEQFF.

V and J are TRBV7-3 and TRBJ2-2; D possibly uses TRBD1 or TRBD2 (5 bases each). CDR3 length: 15 residues. Germline V gene sequence: CDR1 SGHTA, CDR2 FQGTGA. The V gene lost 0 bases and the J gene lost 10 bases, with 15 bases spanning the gap. The CDR3 region has the DNA TGTGCCAGCAGCTTAACGACCAAGAGAGGGGTGGAGCTGTTTTTT. This sequence encodes CASSLTTKRGVELFF.

This clonotype has just a few counts. The chain uses TRBV11-1 and TRBJ2-3; D is unclear. CDR1 and CDR2 from the germline V gene are SGHAT and FQDESV (reference sequence). This CDR3 has 13 amino acids. With 1 base removed from V and 6 bases from J, the gap between germline ends came to 8 bases. CDR3 in DNA: TGTGCCAGCAGCTTAGGGTTGGAGGATACGCAGTATTTT. It yields the protein CASSLGLEDTQYF.

This clonotype was counted only a few times. The genes are TRBV25-1 and TRBJ1-4, with D possibly being TRBD1 (6 bases). The CDR3 consists of 14 residues. Per the germline V gene, CDR1 is MGHDK and CDR2 is SYGVNS. V gave up 3 bases and J gave up 7 bases, with 12 bases separating them. CDR3 sequence (DNA): TGTGCCAGCAGTGACACAGGGCGGGGTGAAAAACTGTTTTTT. Translation: CASSDTGRGEKLFF.

In its sample, this clonotype was seen a few times. The CDR3 sequence: CASGLTTGTVGQETQYF. DNA for the CDR3: TGTGCTAGTGGTTTGACAACCGGGACAGTAGGCCAAGAGACCCAGTACTTC. The gene calls are TRBV12-5 and TRBJ2-5; 7 bases are shared with TRBD1. V lost 2 bases and J lost 1; bases outside the gene matches: 10. The CDR3 consists of 17 residues. Germline V gene sequence: CDR1 LGHNT, CDR2 FRNRAP.

V usage is TRBV3-1 and J usage is TRBJ1-2; D call uncertain. The CDR3 consists of 14 residues. From germline, CDR1 is LGHDT and CDR2 YNNKEL (reference sequence). V was trimmed by 4 bases and J by 2 bases, leaving 11 bases between them. CDR3 sequence (DNA): TGTGCCAGCAGCCCTCTGGGCGAGAACTATGGCTACACCTTC. This codes for CASSPLGENYGYTF.

This clonotype was seen a handful of times. The chain recombines TRBV29-1 with TRBJ1-1; D gene unclear. This CDR3 has 11 amino acids. The ends were cut back, 7 bases at V and 1 base at J, with 7 bases in the middle. Germline values: CDR1 SQVTM, CDR2 ANQGSEA. The CDR3 DNA follows: TGCAGCGGACGGAGGAACACTGAAGCTTTCTTT. Protein sequence: CSGRRNTEAFF.

This clonotype was detected a few times. J is TRBJ2-5 and V is TRBV27; no firm D call. The CDR3 consists of 13 residues. The V end lost 2 bases, the J end lost 5 bases, and 9 bases lay between the germline ends. Looked up from germline, CDR1 is MNHEY and CDR2 is SMNVEV (reference sequence). The DNA for the CDR3 is TGTGCCAGCAGTTTAAGGTTCGGGGAGACCCAGTACTTC. Its translation is CASSLRFGETQYF.

There are many counts of this clonotype. The CDR3 coding sequence is TGTGCCAGCAGCCAGGGGCGGACAGGGGCCTACAATGAGCAGTTCTTC. Residues: CASSQGRTGAYNEQFF. This sequence joins TRBV7-9 and TRBJ2-1; 9 bases align to TRBD1. Germline lookup yields CDR1 SEHNR and CDR2 FQNEAQ (reference sequence). Trimming cost V 5 bases and J 2 bases; bases outside gene matches: 7. The CDR3 is made up of 16 amino acids.

This chain connects TRBV3-1 to TRBJ2-7; 14 positions match TRBD2. The germline V gene encodes CDR1 LGHDT and CDR2 YNNKEL (reference sequence). The CDR3 is 19 residues long. V lost 2 bases, J lost 1 base, and 10 bases stayed unmatched. The CDR3 DNA is TGTGCCAGCAGCCAATCCTGGACTAGCGGGAGGTCCACTTCCTACGAGCAGTACTTC. It translates to CASSQSWTSGRSTSYEQYF.

This clonotype was counted only a few times. This rearrangement joins TRBV7-2 to TRBJ2-7; 12 nucleotides agree with TRBD2. Losses at the gene ends were 2 bases for V and 1 base for J; bases not matched to a gene: 6. Germline-derived CDR1 and CDR2 are SGHTA and FQGNSA. CDR3 length equals 17 residues. In nucleotides, the CDR3 is TGTGCCAGCAGCTTACCGACTAGCGGGAGCCGGTCCTACGAGCAGTACTTC. It encodes CASSLPTSGSRSYEQYF.

This clonotype showed up just a few times. A much larger clone differs by one base, so this may be a read error. The chain employs TRBV29-1 and TRBJ2-4, with unresolved D. Germline V lookup: CDR1 SQVTM, CDR2 ANQGSEA. V dropped 4 bases and J dropped 12 bases, with 7 bases sitting between them. The CDR3 totals 9 residues. CDR3 loop: CSVGDDQYF. CDR3 nucleotide sequence: TGCAGCGTTGGAGATGATCAGTACTTC.

This clonotype appeared many times. The rearrangement links TRBV29-1 to TRBJ2-1; tentatively, D is TRBD1 (5 bases). Trimming stripped 6 bases from V and 5 bases from J, with 14 bases between. CDR3 length: 13 amino acids. Germline V CDR1 and CDR2: SQVTM, ANQGSEA. The CDR3 sequence: CSVGDSLNNEQFF. CDR3 DNA: TGCAGCGTAGGCGACAGCCTTAACAATGAGCAGTTCTTC.

This clonotype was counted ten times or more. The chain recombines TRBV6-5 with TRBJ2-1, with TRBD2 matching 9 bases. CDR3 size: 16 residues. Per the germline V gene, CDR1 is MNHEY and CDR2 is SVGAGI. J lost 2 bases, V lost 2 bases, and 4 bases had no gene match. The CDR3 region has the DNA TGTGCCAGCAGTTACGAGTCTAGCGGGGCCTACAATGAGCAGTTCTTC. The encoded protein is CASSYESSGAYNEQFF.

This clonotype was counted only a few times. The chain combines TRBV20-1 with TRBJ2-7; D is possibly TRBD1 (5 bases). Germline CDR1 and CDR2: DFQATT and SNEGSKA (reference sequence). V was pared by 5 bases and J by 0 bases, with 8 bases between. This CDR3 has 12 amino acids. The CDR3 region is CSAETVSYEQYF. CDR3 nucleotide sequence: TGCAGTGCTGAGACAGTCTCCTACGAGCAGTACTTC.

This clonotype was detected a few times. The chain couples TRBV2 to TRBJ2-1; D unresolved. The germline V gene encodes CDR1 SNHLY and CDR2 FYNNEI. The CDR3 covers 14 residues. V lost 2 bases to trimming and J lost 0 bases, with 5 bases between them. The CDR3 nucleotides are TGTGCCAGCAGTGAATCGGCCTCCTACAATGAGCAGTTCTTC. Protein: CASSESASYNEQFF. The full variable domain, in which reference TRBV2 and TRBJ2-1 provide the parts outside the CDR3, is EPEVTQTPSHQVTQMGQEVILRCVPISNHLYFYWYRQILGQKVEFLVSFYNNEISEKSEIFDDQFSVERPDGSNFTLKIRSTKLEDSAMYFCASSESASYNEQFFGPGTRLTVL.

This clonotype was counted a few times. The chain carries TRBV4-2 and TRBJ2-1; 7 bases fit TRBD2. Germline CDR1 reads LGHNA; CDR2 reads YNFKEQ. With 3 bases clipped from V and 8 bases from J, the junction kept 7 bases outside the gene matches. The CDR3 length is 14 residues. Written as DNA, the CDR3 is TGTGCCAGCAGCCATCAAAGCGGGGTAGATGAGCAGTTCTTC. As protein: CASSHQSGVDEQFF.

The chain combines TRBV20-1 with TRBJ2-1, with unresolved D. Trimming removed 3 bases from V and 8 bases from J, with 11 bases in between. Germline-derived CDR1 and CDR2 are DFQATT and SNEGSKA (reference sequence). This CDR3 region has 12 residues. CDR3 bases: TGCAGTGCTAGGCTAATAAGGTATGAGCAGTTCTTC. Protein product: CSARLIRYEQFF.

Only a few counts were recorded for this clonotype. The chain is built from TRBV6-2 or TRBV6-3 and TRBJ2-7; TRBD1 or TRBD2 may be the D gene (5 bases each). The CDR3 sequence is 16 residues long. V lost 7 bases to trimming and J lost 0 bases, with 19 bases between them. Germline values: CDR1 MNHEY, CDR2 SVGEGT. CDR3 in amino acids: CASTDPGTVSSYEQYF. In DNA form, the CDR3 reads TGTGCCAGCACCGATCCCGGGACGGTAAGCTCCTACGAGCAGTACTTC.

This clonotype was counted many times. The chain is built from TRBV12-3 or TRBV12-4 and TRBJ1-4, with D maybe TRBD1 (5 bases). V was shortened by 5 bases and J by 1 base, with 11 bases between the two germline ends. The CDR3 runs 15 residues. CDR3 in DNA: TGTGCCAGCAGTCCCGACAGACTAACTAATGAAAAACTGTTTTTT. Translating gives CASSPDRLTNEKLFF.

CDR3 residues: CASSRSLELFSYEQYF. CDR3 in DNA: TGCGCCAGCAGCAGGAGCCTCGAGCTATTTTCCTACGAGCAGTACTTC. The V gene is TRBV5-1, the J gene TRBJ2-7; D is unresolved. V lost 4 bases and J lost 1, with 18 bases in between. CDR1 is SGHRS and CDR2 is YFSETQ in the germline V gene. The CDR3 runs to 16 residues.

This clonotype was observed at least ten times. The rearrangement joins TRBV29-1 to TRBJ2-7; D remains unclear. V was pared by 6 bases and J by 5 bases, with 17 bases between. This CDR3 comprises 13 residues. Germline loops: CDR1 SQVTM, CDR2 ANQGSEA. The CDR3 DNA follows: TGCAGCGTCAGCCCACACAATCCGGACGAGCAGTACTTC. Protein sequence: CSVSPHNPDEQYF.

This clonotype turned up a few times. The chain has TRBV5-6 and TRBJ2-1, with unresolved D. The CDR3 covers 15 residues. CDR1 is SGHDT and CDR2 is YYEEEE in the germline V gene. Trimming pared 5 bases from V and 4 bases from J, leaving 16 bases between. The CDR3, as DNA: TGTGCCAGCAGTTCCAGGCGGCTCGTTTACAATGAGCAGTTCTTC. It is translated as CASSSRRLVYNEQFF.

The V gene is TRBV12-5, the J gene TRBJ2-3, with D maybe TRBD2 (5 bases). The CDR3 runs to 13 residues. V lost 0 bases and J 4 bases, leaving 5 bases between the germline ends. The V gene's germline CDR1 is LGHNT and CDR2 FRNRAP. DNA for the CDR3: TGTGCTAGTGGTTTGGTCGGGGCAGATACGCAGTATTTT. Its translation is CASGLVGADTQYF.

In its sample, this clonotype was seen a few times. The chain carries TRBV12-3 or TRBV12-4 and TRBJ2-2; D might be TRBD1 (6 bases). V was pared by 4 bases and J by 0 bases, with 15 bases between. The CDR3 length is 17 residues. The CDR3 DNA follows: TGTGCCAGCAGTTCGCCTTGGACAGACACGAACACCGGGGAGCTGTTTTTT. Its protein product is CASSSPWTDTNTGELFF.